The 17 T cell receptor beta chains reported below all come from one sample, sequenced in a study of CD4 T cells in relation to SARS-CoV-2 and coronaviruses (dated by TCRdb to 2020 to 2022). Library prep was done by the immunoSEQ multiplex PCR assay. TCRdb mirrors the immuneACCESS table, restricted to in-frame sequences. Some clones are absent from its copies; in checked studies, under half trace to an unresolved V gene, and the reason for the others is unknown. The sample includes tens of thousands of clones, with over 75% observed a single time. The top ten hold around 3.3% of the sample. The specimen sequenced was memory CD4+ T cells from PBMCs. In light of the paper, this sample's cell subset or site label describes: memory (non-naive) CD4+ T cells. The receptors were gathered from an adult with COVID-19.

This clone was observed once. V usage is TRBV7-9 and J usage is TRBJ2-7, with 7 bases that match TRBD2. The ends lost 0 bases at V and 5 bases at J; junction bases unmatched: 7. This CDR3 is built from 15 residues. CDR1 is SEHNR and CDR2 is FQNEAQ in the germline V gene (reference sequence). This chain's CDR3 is CASSLAGGVGNEQYF. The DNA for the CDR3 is TGTGCCAGCAGCTTAGCGGGGGGGGTAGGAAACGAGCAGTACTTC.

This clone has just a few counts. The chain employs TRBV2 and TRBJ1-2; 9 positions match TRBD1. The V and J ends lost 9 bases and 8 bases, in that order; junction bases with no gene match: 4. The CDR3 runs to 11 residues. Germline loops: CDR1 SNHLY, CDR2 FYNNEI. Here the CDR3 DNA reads TGTGCCAGTGGACAGGGGCTCGGCTACACCTTC. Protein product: CASGQGLGYTF.

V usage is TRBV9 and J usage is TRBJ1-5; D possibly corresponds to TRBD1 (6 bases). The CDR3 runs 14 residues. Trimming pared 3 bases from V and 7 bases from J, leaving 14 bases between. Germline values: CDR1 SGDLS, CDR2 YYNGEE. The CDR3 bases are TGTGCCAGCAGCGAGGGGGGGGGCCGGCAGCCCCAGCATTTT. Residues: CASSEGGGRQPQHF.

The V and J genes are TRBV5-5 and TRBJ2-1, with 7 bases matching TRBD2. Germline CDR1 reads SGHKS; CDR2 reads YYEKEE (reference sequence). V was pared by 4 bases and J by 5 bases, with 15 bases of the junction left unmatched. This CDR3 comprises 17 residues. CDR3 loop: CASSTDVWREFHNEQFF. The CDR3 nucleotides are TGTGCCAGCAGCACTGATGTCTGGCGGGAGTTTCACAATGAGCAGTTCTTC. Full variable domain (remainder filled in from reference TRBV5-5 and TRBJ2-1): DAGVTQSPTHLIKTRGQQVTLRCSPISGHKSVSWYQQVLGQGPQFIFQYYEKEERGRGNFPDRFSARQFPNYSSELNVNALLLGDSALYLCASSTDVWREFHNEQFFGPGTRLTVL.

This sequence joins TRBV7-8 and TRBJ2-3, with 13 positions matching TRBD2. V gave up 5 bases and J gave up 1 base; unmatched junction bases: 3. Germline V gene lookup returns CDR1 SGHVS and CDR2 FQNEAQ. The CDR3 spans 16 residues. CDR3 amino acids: CASSLLAGGGTDTQYF. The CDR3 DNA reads TGTGCCAGCAGCCTACTAGCGGGAGGGGGCACAGATACGCAGTATTTT.

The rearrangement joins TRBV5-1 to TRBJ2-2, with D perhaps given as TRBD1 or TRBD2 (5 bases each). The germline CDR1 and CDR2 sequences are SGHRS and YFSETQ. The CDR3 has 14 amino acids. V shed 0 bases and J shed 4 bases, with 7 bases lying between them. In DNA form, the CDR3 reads TGCGCCAGCAGCTTGGCGAGGGGCACCGGGGAGCTGTTTTTT. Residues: CASSLARGTGELFF.

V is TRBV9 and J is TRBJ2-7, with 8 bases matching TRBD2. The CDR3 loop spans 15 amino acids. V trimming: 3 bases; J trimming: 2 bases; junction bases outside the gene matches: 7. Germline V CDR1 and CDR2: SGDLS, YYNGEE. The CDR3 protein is CASSAQAGVPYEQYF. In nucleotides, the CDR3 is TGTGCCAGCAGCGCTCAAGCGGGAGTACCCTACGAGCAGTACTTC.

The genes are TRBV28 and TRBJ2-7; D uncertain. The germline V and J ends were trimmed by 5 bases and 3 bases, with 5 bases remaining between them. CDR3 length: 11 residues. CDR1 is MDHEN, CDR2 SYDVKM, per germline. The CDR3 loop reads CASSRIYEQYF. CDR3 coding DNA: TGTGCCAGCAGTCGTATCTACGAGCAGTACTTC.

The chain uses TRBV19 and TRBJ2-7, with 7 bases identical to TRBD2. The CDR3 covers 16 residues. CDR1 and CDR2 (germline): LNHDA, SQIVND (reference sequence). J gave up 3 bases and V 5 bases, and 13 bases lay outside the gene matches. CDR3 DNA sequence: TGTGCCAGTAGTTTCCGGGACTACCGTTTGTTCTACGAGCAGTACTTC. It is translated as CASSFRDYRLFYEQYF.

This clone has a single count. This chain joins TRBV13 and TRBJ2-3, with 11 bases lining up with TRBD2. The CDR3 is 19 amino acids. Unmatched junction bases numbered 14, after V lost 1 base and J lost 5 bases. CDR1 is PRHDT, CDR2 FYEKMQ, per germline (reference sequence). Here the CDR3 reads CASSLEAPKPSGRRDTQYF. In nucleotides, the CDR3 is TGTGCCAGCAGCTTAGAGGCACCGAAACCTAGCGGGAGGAGAGATACGCAGTATTTT.

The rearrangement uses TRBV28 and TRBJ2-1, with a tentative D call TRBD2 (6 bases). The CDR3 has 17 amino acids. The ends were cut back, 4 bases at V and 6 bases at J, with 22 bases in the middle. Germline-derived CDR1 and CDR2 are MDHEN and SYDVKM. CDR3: CASSSGGLDPHLNEQFF. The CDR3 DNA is TGTGCCAGCAGTTCCGGGGGACTCGACCCACACCTCAATGAGCAGTTCTTC.

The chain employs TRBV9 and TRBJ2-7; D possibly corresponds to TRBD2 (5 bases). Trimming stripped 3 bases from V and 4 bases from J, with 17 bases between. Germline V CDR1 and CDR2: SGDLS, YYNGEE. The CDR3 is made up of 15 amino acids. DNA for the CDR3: TGTGCCAGCAGCGCGGGCCCCGACGGGGTTTACGAGCAGTACTTC. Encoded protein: CASSAGPDGVYEQYF.

The CDR3 DNA reads TGTGCCAGCAGCCCGCAGGGGGCCGCCAATGAGCAGTTCTTC. Translation gives CASSPQGAANEQFF. This chain uses TRBV7-2 with TRBJ2-1, with 8 positions matching TRBD1. Germline V lookup: CDR1 SGHTA, CDR2 FQGNSA. The CDR3 consists of 14 residues. Trimming cost V 5 bases and J 6 bases; bases outside gene matches: 6.

CDR3 protein: CASSFGYSYEQYF. The DNA for the CDR3 is TGTGCCAGCAGCTTCGGGTATTCCTACGAGCAGTACTTC. The V call is TRBV7-9, the J call TRBJ2-7; no clear D gene. Trimming took 3 bases from V and 1 from J, leaving 7 bases between them. Germline-derived CDR1 and CDR2 are SEHNR and FQNEAQ (reference sequence). The CDR3 sequence is 13 residues long.

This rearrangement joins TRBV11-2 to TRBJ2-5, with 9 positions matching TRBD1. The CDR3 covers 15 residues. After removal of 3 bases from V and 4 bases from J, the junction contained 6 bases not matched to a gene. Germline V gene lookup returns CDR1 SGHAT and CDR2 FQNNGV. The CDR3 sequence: CASSLQTGGGETQYF. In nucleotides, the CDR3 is TGTGCCAGCAGCTTGCAGACAGGGGGGGGAGAGACCCAGTACTTC. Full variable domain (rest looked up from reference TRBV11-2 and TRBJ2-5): EAGVAQSPRYKIIEKRQSVAFWCNPISGHATLYWYQQILGQGPKLLIQFQNNGVVDDSQLPKDRFSAERLKGVDSTLKIQPAKLEDSAVYLCASSLQTGGGETQYFGPGTRLLVL.

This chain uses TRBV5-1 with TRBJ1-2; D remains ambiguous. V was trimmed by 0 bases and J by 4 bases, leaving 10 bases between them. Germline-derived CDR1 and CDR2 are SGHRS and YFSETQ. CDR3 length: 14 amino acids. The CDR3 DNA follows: TGCGCCAGCAGCTTGGGGTCGCGGACCTATGGCTACACCTTC. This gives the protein CASSLGSRTYGYTF.

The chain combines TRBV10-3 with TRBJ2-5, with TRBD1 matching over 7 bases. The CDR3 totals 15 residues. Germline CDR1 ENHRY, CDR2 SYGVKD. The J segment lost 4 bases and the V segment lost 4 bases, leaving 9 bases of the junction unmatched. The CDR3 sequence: CAISGRQGPSETQYF. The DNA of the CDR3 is TGTGCCATCAGTGGGAGACAGGGACCCTCAGAGACCCAGTACTTC.